The table lists the clone carrying this T cell receptor beta chain with a few counts. Antigen unknown. These data belong to a study of T cell responses to AZD1222 COVID-19 vaccine. Study conclusions and caveats: Nearly half of spike-specific TCRs reportedly target variant regions that are unmutated in the B.1.351 and B.1.1.7 variants.

The table came from immunoSEQ multiplex PCR; TCRdb's copy has only in-frame clones and leaves some out. Of some 73,000 clones listed, about 91% are singletons. This CDR3 is 15 amino acids long. Per germline, CDR1 KGHSH and CDR2 LQKENI. V gave up 6 bases and J gave up 6 bases, with 20 bases separating them. The sample in question was peripheral blood, obtained 28 days after the second AZD1222 dose. The sequence came from an adult who received the AZD1222 COVID-19 vaccine. The chain carries TRBV18 and TRBJ1-2; a possible D gene is TRBD1 (5 bases). CDR3 bases: TGTGCCAGCTCCTCCCAGGGATCCTTGGGGCATGGCTACACCTTC. Protein sequence: CASSSQGSLGHGYTF.